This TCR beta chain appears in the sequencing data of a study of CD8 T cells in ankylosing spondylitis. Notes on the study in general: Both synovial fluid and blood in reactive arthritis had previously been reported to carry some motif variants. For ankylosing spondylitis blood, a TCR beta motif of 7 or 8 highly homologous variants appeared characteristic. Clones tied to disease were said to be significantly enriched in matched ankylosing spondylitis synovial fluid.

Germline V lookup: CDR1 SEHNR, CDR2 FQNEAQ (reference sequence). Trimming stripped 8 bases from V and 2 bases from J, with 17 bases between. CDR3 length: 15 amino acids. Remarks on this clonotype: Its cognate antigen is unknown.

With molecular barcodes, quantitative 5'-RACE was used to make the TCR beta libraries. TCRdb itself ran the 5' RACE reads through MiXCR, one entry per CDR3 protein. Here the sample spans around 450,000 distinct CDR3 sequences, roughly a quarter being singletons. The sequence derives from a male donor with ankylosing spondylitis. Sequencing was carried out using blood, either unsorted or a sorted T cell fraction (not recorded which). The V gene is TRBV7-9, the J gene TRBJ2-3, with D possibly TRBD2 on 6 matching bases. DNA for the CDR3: TGTGCCAGCTTGAGGAGCGGGCGGTACACAGATACGCAGTATTTT. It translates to CASLRSGRYTDTQYF.